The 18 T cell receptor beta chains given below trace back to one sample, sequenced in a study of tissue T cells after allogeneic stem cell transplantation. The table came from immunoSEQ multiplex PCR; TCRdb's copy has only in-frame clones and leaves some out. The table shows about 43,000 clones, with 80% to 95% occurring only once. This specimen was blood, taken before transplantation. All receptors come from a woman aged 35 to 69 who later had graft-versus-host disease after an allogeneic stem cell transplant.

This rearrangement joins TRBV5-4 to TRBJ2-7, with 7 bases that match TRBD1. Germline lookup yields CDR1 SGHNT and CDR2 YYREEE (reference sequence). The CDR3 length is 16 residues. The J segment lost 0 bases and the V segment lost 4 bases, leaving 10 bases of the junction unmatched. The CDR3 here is CASSPETGAFSYEQYF. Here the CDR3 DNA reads TGTGCCAGCAGCCCTGAAACAGGGGCATTCTCCTACGAGCAGTACTTC.

The CDR3, as DNA: TGTGCCAGCAGCCGCGGGAGGAGCTCCTACAATGAGCAGTTCTTC. Translated, it gives CASSRGRSSYNEQFF. V gene TRBV7-3 combines with J gene TRBJ2-1, with 8 bases identical to TRBD2. The trim removed 5 bases at V and 0 bases at J, leaving 3 bases unmatched. The germline gives CDR1 SGHTA, CDR2 FQGTGA. CDR3 size: 15 residues.

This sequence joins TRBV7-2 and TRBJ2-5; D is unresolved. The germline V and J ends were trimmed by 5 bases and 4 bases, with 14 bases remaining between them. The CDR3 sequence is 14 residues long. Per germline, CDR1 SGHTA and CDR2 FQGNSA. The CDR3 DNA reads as TGTGCCAGCAGCCATCCTGGGCGACTAGAGACCCAGTACTTC. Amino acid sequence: CASSHPGRLETQYF.

In nucleotides, the CDR3 is TGTGCCAGCAGTTCCCCAGCGGGTAGCACAGATACGCAGTATTTT. Encoded protein: CASSSPAGSTDTQYF. The chain has TRBV6-2 or TRBV6-3 and TRBJ2-3; D possibly corresponds to TRBD2 (6 bases). V shed 4 bases and J shed 0 bases, with 11 bases lying between them. Germline V gene lookup returns CDR1 MNHEY and CDR2 SVGEGT. The CDR3 length is 15 residues.

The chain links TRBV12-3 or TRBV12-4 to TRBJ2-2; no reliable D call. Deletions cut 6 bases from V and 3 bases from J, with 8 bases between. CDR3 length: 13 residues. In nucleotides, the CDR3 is TGTGCCAGCAGCCCGGCCGACACCGGGGAGCTGTTTTTT. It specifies CASSPADTGELFF.

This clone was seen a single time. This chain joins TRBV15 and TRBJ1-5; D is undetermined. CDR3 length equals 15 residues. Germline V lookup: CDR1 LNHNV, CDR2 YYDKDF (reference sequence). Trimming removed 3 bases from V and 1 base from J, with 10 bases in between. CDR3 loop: CATSRNGKSNQPQHF. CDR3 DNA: TGTGCCACCAGCAGGAACGGAAAAAGCAATCAGCCCCAGCATTTT.

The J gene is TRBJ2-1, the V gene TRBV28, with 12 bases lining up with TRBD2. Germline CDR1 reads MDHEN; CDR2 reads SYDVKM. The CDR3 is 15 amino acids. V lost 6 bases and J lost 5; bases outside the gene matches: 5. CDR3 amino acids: CASSPGLAGDNEQFF. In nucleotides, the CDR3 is TGTGCCAGCAGCCCGGGACTAGCGGGTGACAATGAGCAGTTCTTC.

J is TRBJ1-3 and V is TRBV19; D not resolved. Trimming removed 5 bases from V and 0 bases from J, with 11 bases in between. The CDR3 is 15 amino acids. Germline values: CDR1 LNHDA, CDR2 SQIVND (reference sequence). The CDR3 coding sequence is TGTGCCAGTAGTGCCGACCGGAGCTCTGGAAACACCATATATTTT. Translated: CASSADRSSGNTIYF.

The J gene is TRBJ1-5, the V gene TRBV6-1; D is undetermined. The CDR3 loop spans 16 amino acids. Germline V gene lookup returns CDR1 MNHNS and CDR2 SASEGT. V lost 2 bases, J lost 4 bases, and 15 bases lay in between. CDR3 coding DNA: TGTGCCAGCAGTGAACGAAGCGGGATGGGGAATCAGCCCCAGCATTTT. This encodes CASSERSGMGNQPQHF.

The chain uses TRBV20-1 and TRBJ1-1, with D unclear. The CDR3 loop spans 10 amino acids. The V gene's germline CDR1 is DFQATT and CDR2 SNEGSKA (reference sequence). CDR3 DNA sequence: TGCAGCAGCGGATTCCGGGAAGCTTTCTTT. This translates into CSSGFREAFF.

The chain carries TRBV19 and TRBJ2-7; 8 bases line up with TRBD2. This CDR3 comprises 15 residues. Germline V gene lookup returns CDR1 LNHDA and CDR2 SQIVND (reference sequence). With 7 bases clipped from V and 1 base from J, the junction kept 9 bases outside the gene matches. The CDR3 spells CASTPGGAASYEQYF. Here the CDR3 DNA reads TGTGCCAGTACTCCCGGGGGGGCTGCATCCTACGAGCAGTACTTC.

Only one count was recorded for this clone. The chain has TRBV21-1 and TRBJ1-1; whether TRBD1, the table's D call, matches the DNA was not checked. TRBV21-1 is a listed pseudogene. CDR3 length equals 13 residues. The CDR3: CASSDRGETEAFF. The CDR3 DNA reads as TGTGCCAGCAGCGACAGGGGGGAAACTGAAGCTTTCTTT.

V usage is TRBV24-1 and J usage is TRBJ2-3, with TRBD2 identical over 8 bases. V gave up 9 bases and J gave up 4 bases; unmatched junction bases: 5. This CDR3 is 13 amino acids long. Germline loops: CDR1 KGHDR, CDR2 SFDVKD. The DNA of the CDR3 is TGTGCCACCCGGGGGGGGAATTCAGATACGCAGTATTTT. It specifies CATRGGNSDTQYF.

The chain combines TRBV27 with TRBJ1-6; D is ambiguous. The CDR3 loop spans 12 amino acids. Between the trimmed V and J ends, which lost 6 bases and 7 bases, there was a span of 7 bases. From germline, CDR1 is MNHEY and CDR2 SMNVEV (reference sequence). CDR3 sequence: CASSRRNSPLHF. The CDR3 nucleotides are TGTGCCAGCAGCCGCCGGAATTCACCCCTCCACTTT.

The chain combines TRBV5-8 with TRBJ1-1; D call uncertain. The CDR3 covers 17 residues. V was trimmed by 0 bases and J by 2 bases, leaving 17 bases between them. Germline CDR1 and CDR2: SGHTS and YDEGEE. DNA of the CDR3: TGTGCCAGCAGCTTGGCCGGTTTCAGGAGAAGTAACACTGAAGCTTTCTTT. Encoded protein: CASSLAGFRRSNTEAFF.

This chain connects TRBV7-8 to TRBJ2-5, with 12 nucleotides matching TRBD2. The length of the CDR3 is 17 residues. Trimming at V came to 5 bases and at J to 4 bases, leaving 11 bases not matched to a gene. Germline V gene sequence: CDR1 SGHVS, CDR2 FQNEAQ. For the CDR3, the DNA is TGTGCCAGCAGCGCCACTAGCGGGAGGCGGGGGAGAGAGACCCAGTACTTC. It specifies CASSATSGRRGRETQYF.

This CDR3 is CASSLSRINEQFF. The CDR3 DNA sequence: TGTGCCAGCAGCTTATCCAGGATCAATGAGCAGTTCTTC. The chain is built from TRBV7-2 and TRBJ2-1; D ambiguous. This CDR3 has 13 amino acids. CDR1 is SGHTA and CDR2 is FQGNSA in the germline V gene. V was trimmed by 2 bases and J by 6 bases, leaving 8 bases between them.

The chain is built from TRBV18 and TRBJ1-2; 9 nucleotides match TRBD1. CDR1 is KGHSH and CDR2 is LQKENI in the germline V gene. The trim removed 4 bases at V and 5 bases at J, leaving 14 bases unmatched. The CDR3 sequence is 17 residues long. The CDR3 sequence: CASSQPGQGSPTYGYTF. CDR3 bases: TGTGCCAGCTCACAACCGGGACAGGGTAGCCCTACATATGGCTACACCTTC.